These 17 T cell receptor beta chains were sequenced from one sample in a study of shared clonotypes between healthy human individuals. This table comes from immunoSEQ multiplex PCR, and its TCRdb copy is limited to in-frame clones, with some not included. There are some 470,000 clones in the sample; approximately 80% occur only once, and 13% lies in the top ten. Sequenced material: PBMCs. Receptors were obtained from a woman in her thirties or forties in good health. Some clones in this sample may be carry-over from other donors' samples.

CDR3 nucleotide sequence: TGTGCCTGGAGTGCAGAGACCGATCGGCCCCAGCATTTT. It is translated as CAWSAETDRPQHF. The V call is TRBV30, the J call TRBJ1-5; D gene uncertain. Trimming shortened V by 1 base and J by 9 bases, and 13 bases separated the two germline ends. The germline CDR1 and CDR2 sequences are GTSNPN and SVGIG (reference sequence). This CDR3 contains 13 residues.

The chain recombines TRBV9 with TRBJ1-1; TRBD1 matches 10 bases. Germline assignment: CDR1 SGDLS and CDR2 YYNGEE. This CDR3 spans 17 amino acids. V dropped 0 bases and J dropped 0; count of bases not matched to a gene: 5. This chain's CDR3 is CASSVEGTGALNTEAFF. The CDR3 region has the DNA TGTGCCAGCAGCGTAGAAGGGACAGGGGCCTTGAACACTGAAGCTTTCTTT.

As for this clone: It may be a read error: a sequence one base away is much more abundant. The rearrangement uses TRBV5-6 and TRBJ2-1; TRBD2 agrees at 7 bases. CDR1 SGHDT and CDR2 YYEEEE come from the germline V gene. The CDR3 spans 14 residues. In DNA, the CDR3 is TGTGCCAGCGGCTTGGGAGGGCGGGATGGTGAGCAGTTCTTC. Amino acid sequence: CASGLGGRDGEQFF.

The rearrangement links TRBV6-6 to TRBJ1-3; D possibly corresponds to TRBD1 (6 bases). Germline V gene lookup returns CDR1 MNHNY and CDR2 SVGAGI (reference sequence). There are 14 residues in the CDR3. The germline V and J ends were trimmed by 2 bases and 8 bases, with 13 bases remaining between them. The CDR3 sequence is CASSYGQIGHTIYF. The CDR3 coding sequence is TGTGCCAGCAGTTACGGACAGATCGGGCACACCATATATTTT.

This chain uses TRBV6-6 with TRBJ1-5; a possible D gene is TRBD1 (6 bases). The CDR3 contains 15 residues. Per the germline V gene, CDR1 is MNHNY and CDR2 is SVGAGI (reference sequence). The V and J ends lost 6 bases and 0 bases respectively, with 12 bases between them. This chain's CDR3 is CASRFGTFSNQPQHF. CDR3 DNA sequence: TGTGCCAGCAGATTCGGGACATTTAGCAATCAGCCCCAGCATTTT.

J is TRBJ2-2 and V is TRBV9, with D uncertain. The germline gives CDR1 SGDLS, CDR2 YYNGEE. CDR3 size: 14 residues. Trimming took 3 bases from V and 4 from J, leaving 10 bases between them. Here the CDR3 DNA reads TGTGCCAGCAGCGCCCGAATCCTCACCGGGGAGCTGTTTTTT. It yields the protein CASSARILTGELFF.

This clone appeared once. The chain is built from TRBV10-3 and TRBJ2-1; 12 bases align to TRBD2. Germline V gene lookup returns CDR1 ENHRY and CDR2 SYGVKD. V lost 5 bases and J lost 7; bases outside the gene matches: 6. The CDR3 loop spans 15 amino acids. The CDR3, as DNA: TGTGCCATCAGTCTAGCGGGAGGGCCGGGGAATGAGCAGTTCTTC. It encodes CAISLAGGPGNEQFF.

The chain carries TRBV6-5 and TRBJ2-7, with D perhaps TRBD1 or TRBD2 (5 bases each). V lost 2 bases, J lost 3 bases, and 14 bases lay in between. The CDR3 loop spans 15 amino acids. Germline CDR1 MNHEY, CDR2 SVGAGI. As DNA, the CDR3 is TGTGCCAGCAGTTACCGCCGGGACGGAAACTACGAGCAGTACTTC. It encodes CASSYRRDGNYEQYF.

On this clone: A read error is the likely source, as a far larger clone sits one nucleotide away. The V call is TRBV27, the J call TRBJ1-5, with 7 bases matching TRBD1. Germline-derived CDR1 and CDR2 are MNHEY and SMNVEV (reference sequence). The CDR3 runs to 14 residues. The CDR3 DNA sequence: TGTGCCAGCAGAGTCAGGGGGGAAGGTCAGTCCCAGCATTTT. This translates into CASRVRGEGQSQHF.

A few counts support this clone. This rearrangement joins TRBV10-2 to TRBJ1-5; no clear D gene. Germline loops: CDR1 WSHSY, CDR2 SAAADI. The CDR3 extends over 21 amino acids. Trimming removed 2 bases from V and 1 base from J, with 27 bases in between. CDR3 in DNA: TGCGCCAGCAGTGAGGAGTCGGCGGCAGCGAACCCCCTGGTAAGCAATCAGCCCCAGCATTTT. It codes for CASSEESAAANPLVSNQPQHF.

CDR3 DNA sequence: TGTGCCAGTAGTATTCAAGCGGACAGGGGCAAGCAGTACTTC. Translating gives CASSIQADRGKQYF. The chain employs TRBV19 and TRBJ2-7; 9 bases line up with TRBD1. The CDR3 is made up of 14 amino acids. V lost 3 bases, J lost 8 bases, and 8 bases stayed unmatched. Germline V gene data show CDR1 as LNHDA and CDR2 as SQIVND (reference sequence).

The chain carries TRBV25-1 and TRBJ2-3, with a tentative D call TRBD1 (6 bases). The CDR3 runs 16 residues. CDR1 is MGHDK and CDR2 is SYGVNS in the germline V gene. Trimming removed 4 bases at V and 4 bases at J, with 18 bases between. CDR3 bases: TGTGCCAGCAGTGGGTGGGGGCAGGGGCCCTCAGATACGCAGTATTTT. Translating it yields CASSGWGQGPSDTQYF.

This clone showed up just a few times. The CDR3, as DNA: TGTGCCAGCTCACCGACAGGGGGCCTAAGCTACAATGAGCAGTTCTTC. Encoded protein: CASSPTGGLSYNEQFF. The J gene is TRBJ2-1, the V gene TRBV18; 10 bases fit TRBD1. This CDR3 has 16 residues. Trimming removed 3 bases from V and 3 bases from J; junction bases left unmatched: 5. Germline V gives CDR1 KGHSH, CDR2 LQKENI.

A note on this clone: This same CDR3 is encoded by further DNA sequences in the sample. The gene calls are TRBV4-3 and TRBJ2-2; D remains ambiguous. Germline assignment: CDR1 LGHNA and CDR2 YSLEER. With 1 base removed from V and 6 bases from J, the gap between germline ends came to 0 bases. This CDR3 region has 11 residues. CDR3 residues: CASSQAGELFF. The DNA for the CDR3 is TGCGCCAGCAGCCAAGCCGGGGAGCTGTTTTTT.

For this clone: A much larger clonotype is one base distant, so this may be a read error. Other DNA sequences in the sample encode the same CDR3. The CDR3, as DNA: TGTGCCAGCAGTTTATGGACGGGGGGCACTGAAGCTTTCTTT. This encodes CASSLWTGGTEAFF. This chain joins TRBV27 and TRBJ1-1, with TRBD1 as a possible D gene (5 bases). From germline, CDR1 is MNHEY and CDR2 SMNVEV (reference sequence). CDR3 length: 14 residues. V dropped 1 base and J dropped 4 bases, with 10 bases sitting between them.

The chain has TRBV7-2 and TRBJ2-5; D gene unclear. With 2 bases removed from V and 4 bases from J, the gap between germline ends came to 11 bases. The CDR3 loop spans 14 amino acids. CDR1 and CDR2 (germline): SGHTA, FQGNSA. The CDR3 loop is CASSLLGVRETQYF. In DNA, the CDR3 is TGTGCCAGCAGCTTATTGGGTGTAAGAGAGACCCAGTACTTC.

The chain uses TRBV28 and TRBJ1-2, with D possibly TRBD1 on 6 matching bases. There are 16 residues in the CDR3. Germline CDR1 MDHEN, CDR2 SYDVKM. Trimming took off 4 bases at V and 5 bases at J, with 20 bases between the two ends. The CDR3 DNA sequence: TGTGCCAGCAGTTCTGGGGGGGGCGGCGGAGTATATGGCTACACCTTC. It codes for CASSSGGGGGVYGYTF.